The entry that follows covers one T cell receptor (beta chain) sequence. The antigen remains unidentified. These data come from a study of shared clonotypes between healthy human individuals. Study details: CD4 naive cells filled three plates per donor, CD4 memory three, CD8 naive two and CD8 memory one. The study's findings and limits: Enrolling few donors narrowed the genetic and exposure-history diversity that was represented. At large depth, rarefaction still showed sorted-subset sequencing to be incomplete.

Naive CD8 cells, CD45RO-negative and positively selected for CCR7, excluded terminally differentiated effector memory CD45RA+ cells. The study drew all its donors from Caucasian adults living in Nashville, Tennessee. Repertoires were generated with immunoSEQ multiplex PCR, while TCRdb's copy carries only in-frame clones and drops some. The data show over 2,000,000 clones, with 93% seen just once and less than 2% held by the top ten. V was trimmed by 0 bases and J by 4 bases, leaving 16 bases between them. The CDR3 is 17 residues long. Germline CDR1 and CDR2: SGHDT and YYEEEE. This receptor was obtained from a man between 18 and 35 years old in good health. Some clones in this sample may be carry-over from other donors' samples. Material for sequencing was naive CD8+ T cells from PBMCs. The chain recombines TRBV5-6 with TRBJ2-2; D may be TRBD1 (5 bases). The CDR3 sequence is CASSLARQGGPTGELFF. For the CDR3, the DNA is TGTGCCAGCAGCTTGGCCCGGCAGGGCGGACCCACCGGGGAGCTGTTTTTT.